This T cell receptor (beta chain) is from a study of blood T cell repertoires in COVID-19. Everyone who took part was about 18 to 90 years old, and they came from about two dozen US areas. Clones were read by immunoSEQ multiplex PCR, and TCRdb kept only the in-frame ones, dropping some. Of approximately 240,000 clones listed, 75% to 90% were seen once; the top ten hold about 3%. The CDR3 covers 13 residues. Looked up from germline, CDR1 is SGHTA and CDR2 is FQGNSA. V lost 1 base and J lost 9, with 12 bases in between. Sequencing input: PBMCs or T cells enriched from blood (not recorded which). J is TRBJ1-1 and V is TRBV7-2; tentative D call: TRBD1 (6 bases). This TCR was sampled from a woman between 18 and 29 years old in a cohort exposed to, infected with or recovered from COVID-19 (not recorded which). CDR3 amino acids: CASSLDQGPKAFF. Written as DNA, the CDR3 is TGTGCCAGCAGCTTAGATCAGGGGCCGAAAGCTTTCTTT.